The 8 T cell receptor beta chains below all came from one sample that was sequenced in a study of T-cell reconstitution after alpha-beta-depleted transplantation in children. The library targeted TCRbeta and was prepared with unique molecular identifiers. TCRdb re-called the PCR reads through MiXCR, storing one row per CDR3 protein. Of about 540,000 distinct CDR3 sequences listed, more than 20% were seen once; the top ten hold about 35%. The starting material was PBMCs, obtained before TCRalphabeta/CD19-depleted stem cell transplant. Every receptor here comes from a boy less than two years old with Wiskott-Aldrich syndrome, due to receive a stem cell transplant.

The chain links TRBV20-1 to TRBJ2-7; TRBD2 agrees at 15 bases. CDR1 is DFQATT, CDR2 SNEGSKA, per germline (reference sequence). This CDR3 is 14 amino acids long. Unmatched junction bases numbered 3, after V lost 6 bases and J lost 3 bases. CDR3 sequence reads: CSARTSGRVYEQYF. DNA of the CDR3: TGCAGTGCCAGGACTAGCGGGAGGGTCTACGAGCAGTACTTC.

V usage is TRBV5-1 and J usage is TRBJ2-3, with unresolved D. The V gene lost 4 bases and the J gene lost 0 bases, with 12 bases spanning the gap. The CDR3 runs to 15 residues. Per the germline V gene, CDR1 is SGHRS and CDR2 is YFSETQ. The CDR3 here is CASSPQSSSTDTQYF. The CDR3 DNA follows: TGCGCCAGCAGCCCCCAGAGCTCTAGCACAGATACGCAGTATTTT. The variable domain in full, with the rest retrieved from reference TRBV5-1 and TRBJ2-3, is KAGVTQTPRYLIKTRGQQVTLSCSPISGHRSVSWYQQTPGQGLQFLFEYFSETQRNKGNFPGRFSGRQFSNSRSEMNVSTLELGDSALYLCASSPQSSSTDTQYFGPGTRLTVL.

CDR3 sequence: CASSLGTGAHTDTQYF. CDR3 DNA sequence: TGTGCCAGCAGCTTAGGGACAGGGGCCCACACAGATACGCAGTATTTT. The chain joins TRBV7-8 to TRBJ2-3; the match to TRBD1 covers 9 bases. The J segment lost 2 bases and the V segment lost 1 base, leaving 4 bases of the junction unmatched. The CDR3 is 16 residues long. Germline CDR1 reads SGHVS; CDR2 reads FQNEAQ.

This clonotype appeared a few times. The CDR3 region is CASSHRVGTTDTQYF. The CDR3 bases are TGCGCCAGCAGCCACAGGGTGGGGACCACAGATACGCAGTATTTT. V is TRBV5-1 and J is TRBJ2-3; a weak D match, TRBD1 (6 bases). Germline CDR1 SGHRS, CDR2 YFSETQ. The CDR3 is made up of 15 amino acids. Trimming took off 4 bases at V and 2 bases at J, with 14 bases between the two ends.

The genes are TRBV20-1 and TRBJ2-7, with D possibly TRBD1 on 5 matching bases. With 3 bases removed from V and 5 bases from J, the gap between germline ends came to 11 bases. The CDR3 has 12 residues. The germline CDR1 and CDR2 sequences are DFQATT and SNEGSKA (reference sequence). The CDR3 loop is CSASARVHEQYF. CDR3 sequence (DNA): TGCAGTGCTAGCGCCAGGGTCCACGAGCAGTACTTC.

This chain links TRBV27 with TRBJ2-2; D unclear. The V gene's germline CDR1 is MNHEY and CDR2 SMNVEV (reference sequence). V gave up 5 bases and J gave up 2 bases, with 6 bases separating them. CDR3 length equals 13 residues. The CDR3 DNA is TGTGCCAGCAGTCGGCAAAACACCGGGGAGCTGTTTTTT. Translation gives CASSRQNTGELFF.

This chain links TRBV4-1 with TRBJ2-1, with TRBD2 matching over 13 bases. The germline V gene has CDR1 MGHRA and CDR2 YSYEKL. The ends lost 4 bases at V and 7 bases at J; junction bases unmatched: 7. This CDR3 spans 16 amino acids. CDR3 nucleotides: TGCGCCAGCAGCCCCGAACTAGCGGGAGGGAGGAATGAGCAGTTCTTC. Protein product: CASSPELAGGRNEQFF.

There are a few counts of this clonotype. V gene TRBV7-3 combines with J gene TRBJ2-1, with 10 bases aligning to TRBD2. The CDR3 loop spans 15 amino acids. Germline CDR1 reads SGHTA; CDR2 reads FQGTGA. The V segment lost 4 bases and the J segment 6 bases; nucleotides outside the gene matches: 6. CDR3 region: CASSSQREGPNEQFF. The CDR3 DNA follows: TGTGCCAGCAGCTCTCAGCGGGAGGGCCCCAATGAGCAGTTCTTC.